This T cell receptor beta chain was identified during a study of blood T cell repertoires in COVID-19 (TCRdb year 2020). Study-wide context: The collaborator samples originated in the United States, Italy and Spain and spanned the acute and convalescent phases of COVID-19. The material from the prospective study consisted of cDNA or gDNA derived from T cells, B-cell-depleted T cells, or PBMCs. The dataset comprised deeply sampled blood TCRbeta repertoires from subjects exposed to, actively infected with, or recovered from COVID-19. The repertoires were released in a freely available public database meant as a resource for research on the immune response to SARS-CoV-2. Samples were obtained from the ongoing ImmuneRACE study (first 160 participants) and from 1,254 subjects provided by 6 global collaborators. The sample metadata nearly always contained a de-identified subject ID, COVID-19 status, age in years and sex. HLA class I and class II types, where available, came from metadata supplied by the sample provider rather than from assay-based typing.

The immunoSEQ Assay, a bias-controlled multiplex PCR, was used to amplify TCRbeta CDR3 regions from genomic DNA. Per the source publication's procedure: Nucleated cell counts per sample were estimated from amplification of reference gene primers within the assay. Sequence reads were collapsed and filtered to measure the absolute abundance of every unique TCRbeta CDR3 rearrangement. Productive Simpson clonality was computed per sample as the square root of Simpson's diversity index over productive rearrangements. TCRdb limited this immuneACCESS table to in-frame rearrangements with V and J called. A share of clones is missing; checked studies link under half to unresolved V genes, and the rest is unexplained. The V and J calls and clone size come from that table; D and trimming were worked out from the DNA. For this sample there are 150,000 to 200,000 clones; roughly 88% appear just once. The ten largest make up more than 8% of the sample.

V and J lose 2 bases and 2 bases, and a span of 9 bases separates them. The CDR3 runs 14 amino acids, cysteine and phenylalanine included. Only the CDR3 part of the read is kept: 42 bases, read in frame from the first base. The germline V gene (reference sequence) yields MNHEY for CDR1 and SMNVEV for CDR2. What the authors observed across the whole study: How much clinical and demographic metadata was included differed by source and by participant, and the metadata was provided uncurated.

On this clone: What antigen it recognizes has not been identified. Nothing much larger sits one base from this clone, and base qualities are not available.

Each collaborating institution followed its own protocols to collect whole blood in K2EDTA tubes. For TCRbeta analysis, collaborator samples were shipped as frozen whole blood, as isolated PBMCs, or as DNA extracted from either sample type. The sample was peripheral blood. The rearranged chain carries TRBV27 and TRBJ2-5; TRBD1 is perhaps the D gene, given 5 matching bases. The TCR comes from a woman older than 75 with acute or convalescent COVID-19. The CDR3 reads as follows: CASSLPGPQETQYF. The sequenced DNA: TGTGCCAGCAGTTTACCAGGGCCGCAAGAGACCCAGTACTTC.